These T cell receptor beta chains were read from a single sample in a study of blood T cell repertoires in COVID-19. Profiled with immunoSEQ multiplex PCR; TCRdb holds only in-frame clones, not every one. The sample records fewer than 200,000 clones, more than 80% being singletons. Material: peripheral blood. Receptor source: a woman at least 80 years old with COVID-19, enrolled during active disease. Each CDR3 is given with its conserved first and last residue. A D gene is named only where the DNA matches it firmly. Clone size appears in some rows only: once, few, many, or a class for an expanded clone.

v_gene	j_gene	abundance	d_gene	CDR3nt	CDR3aa
TRBV19	TRBJ1-5	once	-	TGTGCCACCCAAAGGAGCAGAAATAGCAATCAGCCCCAGCATTTT	CATQRSRNSNQPQHF
TRBV28	TRBJ2-3	-	TRBD2	TGTGCCAGCAGCGGGGGGGCTCTCACAGATACGCAGTATTTT	CASSGGALTDTQYF
TRBV19	TRBJ1-2	-	-	TGTGCCAGTAGTAGGCGGAGCCAGAACCATGGCTACACCTTC	CASSRRSQNHGYTF
TRBV5-6	TRBJ1-5	many	-	TGTGCCAGCAGCTTGTGGACGGGGAATCAGCCCCAGCATTTT	CASSLWTGNQPQHF
TRBV12-3/TRBV12-4	TRBJ2-5	-	-	TGTGCCAGCAGTTTCAGGGAGACCCAGTACTTC	CASSFRETQYF
TRBV2	TRBJ2-7	-	TRBD2	TGTGCCAGCAGTCTTTTAGCGGGGGGGGAGGAGCAGTACTTC	CASSLLAGGEEQYF
TRBV2	TRBJ2-3	-	-	TGTGCCAGCAGCGCGGCTACAGATACGCAGTATTTT	CASSAATDTQYF
TRBV7-2	TRBJ2-1	-	TRBD2	TGTGCCAGCAGCTTCGGACTAGCGGGGGGGAGGGAGCAGTTCTTC	CASSFGLAGGREQFF
TRBV5-1	TRBJ1-6	-	-	TGCGCCAGCAGCTCCTCAGGGACTACCTATAATTCACCCCTCCACTTT	CASSSSGTTYNSPLHF
TRBV4-2	TRBJ2-1	-	TRBD2	TGTGCCAGCAGCCGAAGACTAGCGGGAGGGCCGGAGAATGAGCAGTTCTTC	CASSRRLAGGPENEQFF
TRBV5-5	TRBJ1-5	-	-	TGTGCCAGCAGCACCCGATGGGAGAGCAATCAGCCCCAGCATTTT	CASSTRWESNQPQHF
TRBV6-5	TRBJ2-7	-	-	TGTGCCAGCAGTTACTCAGGGGGTCTGGCCTACGAGCAGTACTTC	CASSYSGGLAYEQYF
TRBV9	TRBJ2-7	-	-	TGTGCCAGCAGCGTAGAGGTGGGGGGGCCCCACGAGCAGTACTTC	CASSVEVGGPHEQYF
TRBV7-5	TRBJ2-5	-	-	-	CVRSLEWANGTQYF
TRBV19	TRBJ2-7	-	TRBD2	TGTGCCAGTAGTACGGGGACTAGCGGGAGCGAGCAGTACTTC	CASSTGTSGSEQYF
TRBV2	TRBJ1-2	-	-	TGTGCCAGCGGGGACCTCGGACGGGAGTATGGCTACACCTTC	CASGDLGREYGYTF
TRBV4-2	TRBJ1-4	-	TRBD1	TGTGCCAGCAGCCAAGCCGGGACAGGGGGGGAAAAACTGTTTTTT	CASSQAGTGGEKLFF
TRBV19	TRBJ1-5	-	TRBD1	TGTGCCAGTAGTATAGGAAGGACAGGGGGACAACAGCCCCAGCATTTT	CASSIGRTGGQQPQHF
TRBV11-2	TRBJ1-2	-	TRBD1	TGTGCCAGCAGTCGGGACAGGGCATATGGCTACACCTTC	CASSRDRAYGYTF
TRBV7-9	TRBJ1-3	-	-	TGTGCCAGCAGCCTTACAGGGAATGGAAACACCATATATTTT	CASSLTGNGNTIYF
TRBV6-2/TRBV6-3	TRBJ2-7	-	TRBD1	TGTGCCAGCAGTACCCGGACAGGAGTTTCCTACGAGCAGTACTTC	CASSTRTGVSYEQYF
TRBV7-9	TRBJ2-5	-	TRBD1	TGTGCCAGCAGCCATGCACAACCGGGACAGCACCAAGAGACCCAGTACTTC	CASSHAQPGQHQETQYF
TRBV19	TRBJ2-5	-	TRBD2	TGTGCCAGTAGTCGGGAGGAGGACCAAGAGACCCAGTACTTC	CASSREEDQETQYF
TRBV5-1	TRBJ2-1	once	TRBD2	TGCGCCAGCAGCATCGGACTAGCGGGGGGGTTGAGCTCCTACAATGAGCAGTTCTTC	CASSIGLAGGLSSYNEQFF
TRBV10-3	TRBJ2-2	-	TRBD2	TGTGCCACCGGGAGGACTGTTACCGGGGAGCTGTTTTTT	CATGRTVTGELFF
TRBV7-8	TRBJ2-5	few	TRBD2	TGTGCCAGCAGCCCAGGGGGGCTACTAGCGGGGATACAAGAGACCCAGTACTTC	CASSPGGLLAGIQETQYF
TRBV7-3	TRBJ2-1	-	TRBD1	TGTGCCAGCAGCGAGGGACAGGGAGTCGACAACAATGAGCAGTTCTTC	CASSEGQGVDNNEQFF
TRBV3-1/TRBV3-2	TRBJ1-4	-	TRBD1	TGTGCCAGCAGCTTTACGCCGGGACAGAATGAAAAACTGTTTTTT	CASSFTPGQNEKLFF
TRBV4-3	TRBJ1-2	-	TRBD1	TGCGCCAGCAGCCAAGCCCTGACAGGGGCCGTTAACTATGGCTACACCTTC	CASSQALTGAVNYGYTF
TRBV9	TRBJ2-7	-	TRBD2	TGTGCCAGCAGCGTAGGTCTAGCGGGTGAGCAGTACTTC	CASSVGLAGEQYF
TRBV2	TRBJ1-3	once	-	TGTGCCAGCAGTGATTACCTTACCCGGGGAGGAAACACCATATATTTT	CASSDYLTRGGNTIYF
TRBV13	TRBJ1-2	-	TRBD1	TGTGCCAGCAGCTTCTCCGGGACAGGGGCCTTCTATGGCTACACCTTC	CASSFSGTGAFYGYTF
TRBV20-1	TRBJ2-1	-	TRBD2	TGCAGTGTCAAGCGGGAAGCTGAGCAGTTCTTC	CSVKREAEQFF
TRBV24-1	TRBJ1-1	-	-	TGTGCCACCAGTGACCCCGGACAGCTTGAAGCTTTCTTT	CATSDPGQLEAFF
TRBV5-1	TRBJ2-7	-	-	TGCGCCAGCAGCTTGGCCCCGGGACTCCAAGCCTACGAGCAGTACTTC	CASSLAPGLQAYEQYF